The subject of this entry is one T cell receptor beta chain. What was amplified from RNA transcripts were TCR beta CDR3 regions. Carried out on the TCR CDR3, a first-round RT-PCR used the HTBI primer set. TCRdb analysed the multiplex PCR reads with MiXCR anew, one entry per CDR3 protein. The repertoire holds a few hundred thousand distinct CDR3 sequences, with about a sixth as singletons. These data are taken from a study of T cells in Graves' hyperthyroidism and ophthalmopathy. The ends were cut back, 7 bases at V and 3 bases at J, with 10 bases in the middle. Germline values: CDR1 SQVTM, CDR2 ANQGSEA. The CDR3 covers 12 residues. With a duration under 2 months, the hyperthyroidism was newly diagnosed in patients aged 18 to 65. Each 10 ml fresh peripheral blood draw supplied the PBMCs.

Sample: blood. The V call is TRBV29-1, the J call TRBJ1-3; D remains unclear. The sequence came from a woman under 40 with Graves' hyperthyroidism. CDR3 protein: CSAVFGGNTIYF. The CDR3 DNA reads TGCAGCGCCGTATTCGGTGGAAACACCATATATTTT.